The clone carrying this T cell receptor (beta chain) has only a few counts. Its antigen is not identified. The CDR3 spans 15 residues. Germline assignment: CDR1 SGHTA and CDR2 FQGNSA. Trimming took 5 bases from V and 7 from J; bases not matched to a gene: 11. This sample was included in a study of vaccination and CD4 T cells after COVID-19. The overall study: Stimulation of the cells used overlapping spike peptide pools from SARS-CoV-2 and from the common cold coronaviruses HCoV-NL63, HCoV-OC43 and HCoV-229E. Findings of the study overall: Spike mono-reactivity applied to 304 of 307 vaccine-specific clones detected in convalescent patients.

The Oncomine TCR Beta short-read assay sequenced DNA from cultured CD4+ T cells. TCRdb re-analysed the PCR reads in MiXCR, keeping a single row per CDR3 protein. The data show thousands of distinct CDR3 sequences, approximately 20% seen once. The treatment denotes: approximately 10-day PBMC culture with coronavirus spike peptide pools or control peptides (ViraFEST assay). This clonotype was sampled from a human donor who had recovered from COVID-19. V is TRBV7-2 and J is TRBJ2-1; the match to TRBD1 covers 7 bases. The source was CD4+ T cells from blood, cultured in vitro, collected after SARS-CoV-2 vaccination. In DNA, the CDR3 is TGTGCCAGCAGCCCCCAGCTGGGCAGGGGGAATGAGCAGTTCTTC. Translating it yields CASSPQLGRGNEQFF.